Listed below are T cell receptor beta chains from one sample, sequenced in a study of cytomegalovirus exposure and HLA in healthy donors. Clones were sequenced by immunoSEQ multiplex PCR, and TCRdb holds only the in-frame ones, with some missing. This table has 150,000 to 200,000 clones, 80% to 90% appearing once. Input material: PBMCs. The receptor set was obtained from a man between 45 and 60 years old in good health and CMV-seropositive. Each CDR3 is given with its conserved first and last residue. Fields, in order: V gene, clone size, D gene, J gene, CDR3 protein, CDR3 DNA. D genes are given only for firm matches. Rows may omit the clone size; those that give it use once, few, many or a size class.

v_call: TRBV5-4
clone_size: .
d_call: .
j_call: TRBJ2-5
cdr3_aa: CASSLGGVGETQYF
cdr3_nt: TGTGCCAGCAGCTTGGGGGGAGTCGGAGAGACCCAGTACTTC

v_call: TRBV5-6
clone_size: .
d_call: TRBD2
j_call: TRBJ2-5
cdr3_aa: CASSFGTSTKYF
cdr3_nt: TGTGCCAGCAGCTTTGGGACTAGCACAAAGTACTTC

v_call: TRBV2
clone_size: .
d_call: .
j_call: TRBJ1-5
cdr3_aa: CASRTEQGFQPQHF
cdr3_nt: TGTGCCAGCAGGACAGAACAGGGATTTCAGCCCCAGCATTTT

v_call: TRBV2
clone_size: .
d_call: .
j_call: TRBJ2-7
cdr3_aa: CASSEAGRNYEQYF
cdr3_nt: TGTGCCAGCAGTGAGGCGGGGCGTAACTACGAGCAGTACTTC

v_call: TRBV18
clone_size: once
d_call: TRBD2
j_call: TRBJ2-1
cdr3_aa: CASSPRTGGADEQFF
cdr3_nt: TGTGCCAGCTCACCGCGTACGGGGGGTGCAGATGAGCAGTTCTTC

v_call: TRBV5-1
clone_size: .
d_call: .
j_call: TRBJ2-2
cdr3_aa: CASSLNGNTGELFF
cdr3_nt: TGCGCCAGCAGCTTAAACGGTAACACCGGGGAGCTGTTTTTT

v_call: TRBV29-1
clone_size: .
d_call: .
j_call: TRBJ2-1
cdr3_aa: CSVGGLYNEQFF
cdr3_nt: TGCAGCGTCGGGGGACTTTACAATGAGCAGTTCTTC

v_call: TRBV7-8
clone_size: .
d_call: TRBD1
j_call: TRBJ1-2
cdr3_aa: CASSLEDRGSGYTF
cdr3_nt: TGTGCCAGCAGCTTGGAAGACAGGGGATCAGGCTACACCTTC

v_call: TRBV7-9
clone_size: once
d_call: TRBD2
j_call: TRBJ2-1
cdr3_aa: CASRLRASGRWGEQFF
cdr3_nt: TGTGCCAGCAGGCTCCGGGCTAGCGGGAGGTGGGGTGAGCAGTTCTTC

v_call: TRBV7-8
clone_size: .
d_call: .
j_call: TRBJ2-1
cdr3_aa: CASSTGGRNEQFF
cdr3_nt: TGTGCCAGCAGCACCGGAGGCCGGAATGAGCAGTTCTTC

v_call: TRBV2
clone_size: many
d_call: .
j_call: TRBJ1-2
cdr3_aa: CASRTTPGDGYTF
cdr3_nt: TGTGCCAGCAGGACAACACCGGGGGATGGCTACACCTTC

v_call: TRBV5-6
clone_size: .
d_call: .
j_call: TRBJ1-5
cdr3_aa: CASSLNRRSNQPQHF
cdr3_nt: TGTGCCAGCAGCTTGAACAGGAGAAGCAATCAGCCCCAGCATTTT

v_call: TRBV5-1
clone_size: few
d_call: TRBD1
j_call: TRBJ2-7
cdr3_aa: CASSEHGTGGFDEQYF
cdr3_nt: TGCGCCAGCAGCGAACATGGGACAGGGGGGTTTGACGAGCAGTACTTC

v_call: TRBV28
clone_size: .
d_call: TRBD2
j_call: TRBJ2-1
cdr3_aa: CASSHLLANNEQFF
cdr3_nt: TGTGCCAGCAGTCACCTACTAGCGAACAATGAGCAGTTCTTC

v_call: TRBV18
clone_size: .
d_call: TRBD1
j_call: TRBJ1-1
cdr3_aa: CASSRTGGENTEAFF
cdr3_nt: TGTGCCAGCTCACGTACAGGGGGCGAGAACACTGAAGCTTTCTTT

v_call: TRBV2
clone_size: .
d_call: TRBD2
j_call: TRBJ2-5
cdr3_aa: CASRTSRSQETQYF
cdr3_nt: TGTGCCAGCCGGACTAGCCGCAGCCAAGAGACCCAGTACTTC

v_call: TRBV6-1
clone_size: .
d_call: .
j_call: TRBJ2-2
cdr3_aa: CASSDPSRASVNTGELFF
cdr3_nt: TGTGCCAGCAGTGACCCCTCGCGGGCCTCGGTGAACACCGGGGAGCTGTTTTTT

v_call: TRBV6-6
clone_size: .
d_call: .
j_call: TRBJ2-5
cdr3_aa: CASSPGDTQETQYF
cdr3_nt: TGTGCCAGCAGCCCCGGGGACACACAAGAGACCCAGTACTTC

v_call: TRBV4-1
clone_size: .
d_call: TRBD2
j_call: TRBJ2-3
cdr3_aa: CASSPDLAGGETDTQYF
cdr3_nt: TGCGCCAGCAGCCCTGACCTAGCGGGAGGGGAGACAGATACGCAGTATTTT

v_call: TRBV5-1
clone_size: .
d_call: TRBD1
j_call: TRBJ2-2
cdr3_aa: CASSSSDRNTGELFF
cdr3_nt: TGCGCCAGCAGCTCTTCGGACAGGAATACCGGGGAGCTGTTTTTT

v_call: TRBV15
clone_size: .
d_call: .
j_call: TRBJ2-5
cdr3_aa: CATERGYQETQYF
cdr3_nt: TGTGCCACCGAACGGGGGTACCAAGAGACCCAGTACTTC

v_call: TRBV28
clone_size: .
d_call: TRBD2
j_call: TRBJ2-1
cdr3_aa: CASSLWRTSGPNEQFF
cdr3_nt: TGTGCCAGCAGTTTATGGCGGACTAGCGGACCCAATGAGCAGTTCTTC

v_call: TRBV6-5
clone_size: .
d_call: .
j_call: TRBJ1-2
cdr3_aa: CASFFQGGGYTF
cdr3_nt: TGTGCCAGCTTCTTTCAGGGCGGTGGCTACACCTTC

v_call: TRBV11-2
clone_size: .
d_call: TRBD1
j_call: TRBJ2-1
cdr3_aa: CASSSDRSNEQFF
cdr3_nt: TGTGCCAGCAGCTCGGACAGGTCCAATGAGCAGTTCTTC

v_call: TRBV11-3
clone_size: .
d_call: TRBD1
j_call: TRBJ1-2
cdr3_aa: CASSPSTGTAGYTF
cdr3_nt: TGTGCCAGCAGCCCATCGACAGGGACGGCTGGCTACACCTTC

v_call: TRBV15
clone_size: .
d_call: TRBD1
j_call: TRBJ1-1
cdr3_aa: CATSRNFDRVEAFF
cdr3_nt: TGTGCCACCAGCAGGAACTTCGACAGGGTGGAAGCTTTCTTT

v_call: TRBV5-6
clone_size: .
d_call: .
j_call: TRBJ2-3
cdr3_aa: CASSLWTLGPTDTQYF
cdr3_nt: TGTGCCAGCAGCTTGTGGACTCTCGGTCCCACAGATACGCAGTATTTT

v_call: TRBV7-6
clone_size: .
d_call: TRBD2
j_call: TRBJ2-2
cdr3_aa: CASSKLAGERTGELFF
cdr3_nt: TGTGCCAGCAGCAAACTAGCGGGGGAGAGGACCGGGGAGCTGTTTTTT

v_call: TRBV28
clone_size: .
d_call: TRBD1
j_call: TRBJ1-5
cdr3_aa: CASSTWGNQGASSQHF
cdr3_nt: TGTGCCAGCAGCACGTGGGGGAATCAGGGGGCTTCGTCCCAGCATTTT

v_call: TRBV5-1
clone_size: .
d_call: TRBD2
j_call: TRBJ2-1
cdr3_aa: CASSSFGGISGSEQFF
cdr3_nt: TGCGCCAGCAGCTCGTTTGGGGGGATTAGCGGGAGTGAGCAGTTCTTC

v_call: TRBV7-8
clone_size: .
d_call: TRBD2
j_call: TRBJ2-4
cdr3_aa: CASSHRLANIQYF
cdr3_nt: TGTGCCAGCAGCCACCGACTAGCAAACATTCAGTACTTC

v_call: TRBV7-6
clone_size: few
d_call: TRBD2
j_call: TRBJ2-3
cdr3_aa: CASSFSGGSTDTQYF
cdr3_nt: TGTGCCAGCAGCTTTAGCGGGGGGAGCACAGATACGCAGTATTTT

v_call: TRBV29-1
clone_size: .
d_call: TRBD1
j_call: TRBJ2-5
cdr3_aa: CSVGGTGGETQYF
cdr3_nt: TGCAGCGTGGGCGGGACAGGGGGAGAGACCCAGTACTTC

v_call: TRBV6-1
clone_size: .
d_call: .
j_call: TRBJ2-6
cdr3_aa: CASSSQGSGANVLTF
cdr3_nt: TGTGCCAGCAGCTCACAGGGCTCTGGGGCCAACGTCCTGACTTTC

v_call: TRBV18
clone_size: few
d_call: TRBD1
j_call: TRBJ1-5
cdr3_aa: CASSPFGTEINQPQHF
cdr3_nt: TGTGCCAGCTCACCCTTCGGGACAGAAATCAATCAGCCCCAGCATTTT

v_call: TRBV5-6
clone_size: few
d_call: .
j_call: TRBJ1-1
cdr3_aa: CASSHDRGTEAFF
cdr3_nt: TGTGCCAGCAGCCATGACCGCGGGACTGAAGCTTTCTTT

v_call: TRBV27
clone_size: .
d_call: .
j_call: TRBJ2-7
cdr3_aa: CASSPSGPYEQYF
cdr3_nt: TGTGCCAGCAGCCCCTCAGGGCCCTACGAGCAGTACTTC

v_call: TRBV27
clone_size: .
d_call: .
j_call: TRBJ2-5
cdr3_aa: CASSPAGETQYF
cdr3_nt: TGTGCCAGCAGTCCCGCGGGGGAGACCCAGTACTTC

v_call: TRBV5-1
clone_size: .
d_call: .
j_call: TRBJ1-4
cdr3_aa: CASSLEDSTSEKLFF
cdr3_nt: TGCGCCAGCAGCTTAGAGGACAGTACTTCGGAAAAACTGTTTTTT

v_call: TRBV30
clone_size: .
d_call: TRBD1
j_call: TRBJ1-5
cdr3_aa: CAWSALTGEPQHF
cdr3_nt: TGTGCCTGGAGTGCCCTTACAGGGGAGCCCCAGCATTTT

v_call: TRBV5-1
clone_size: .
d_call: TRBD1
j_call: TRBJ2-7
cdr3_aa: CASSLAGQVLSYEQYF
cdr3_nt: TGCGCCAGCAGCTTGGCTGGACAGGTCCTCTCCTACGAGCAGTACTTC

v_call: TRBV2
clone_size: .
d_call: TRBD1
j_call: TRBJ2-3
cdr3_aa: CASTPGTGPLGDTQYF
cdr3_nt: TGTGCCAGCACCCCCGGGACAGGCCCTCTGGGGGATACGCAGTATTTT

v_call: TRBV7-9
clone_size: few
d_call: .
j_call: TRBJ2-2
cdr3_aa: CASSLAGPDTGELFF
cdr3_nt: TGTGCCAGCAGCTTAGCGGGCCCGGACACCGGGGAGCTGTTTTTT

v_call: TRBV19
clone_size: few
d_call: TRBD1
j_call: TRBJ1-3
cdr3_aa: CASSTNGQGLVTIYF
cdr3_nt: TGTGCCAGTAGTACCAACGGACAGGGATTAGTCACCATATATTTT

v_call: TRBV6-1
clone_size: .
d_call: .
j_call: TRBJ2-2
cdr3_aa: CASSGEITGELFF
cdr3_nt: TGTGCCAGCAGTGGAGAGATCACCGGGGAGCTGTTTTTT

v_call: TRBV5-1
clone_size: once
d_call: TRBD2
j_call: TRBJ2-1
cdr3_aa: CASSLAGGSSYNEQFF
cdr3_nt: TGCGCCAGCAGCTTGGCCGGCGGGAGCTCCTACAATGAGCAGTTCTTC

v_call: TRBV7-9
clone_size: .
d_call: .
j_call: TRBJ1-3
cdr3_aa: CASSLDAVSGNTIYF
cdr3_nt: TGTGCCAGCAGCTTAGACGCGGTCTCTGGAAACACCATATATTTT

v_call: TRBV11-2
clone_size: .
d_call: .
j_call: TRBJ1-3
cdr3_aa: CASSRRDTYSGNTIYF
cdr3_nt: TGTGCCAGCAGCCGTAGGGACACCTACTCTGGAAACACCATATATTTT